This T cell receptor (beta chain) was retrieved from a study of post-analysis software for immune sequencing data. Study observations and caveats: Under the F measure, samples that were prepared in one batch clustered strongly together. A few TRBV segments occurring more often in patients than controls included TRBV5-6, TRBV5-1 and TRBV20-1. Multiple sclerosis patients showed significantly lower normalized Chao1 diversity than controls did.

As for this clonotype: Its antigen is not known.

Germline V gives CDR1 SNHLY, CDR2 FYNNEI. Between the trimmed V and J ends, which lost 1 base and 8 bases, there was a span of 14 bases. This CDR3 is 15 amino acids long. cDNA libraries of TCR beta carried unique molecular identifiers. There were about 0.85 to 10 million T cells, and approximately 480,000 cDNA molecules came from them. TCRdb called the PCR reads again in MiXCR, with one record for every CDR3 protein. This sample carries about 190,000 distinct CDR3 sequences, approximately 30% of them seen once, and the ten largest clones take approximately 3.6%. The specimen sequenced was blood. This clonotype was sampled from a girl aged 2-17 years with multiple sclerosis. The chain employs TRBV2 and TRBJ1-4, with D hard to call. The CDR3 coding sequence is TGTGCCAGCAGTGAAGAAGGCTGGGCTGGAGAAAAACTGTTTTTT. Amino acids: CASSEEGWAGEKLFF.